At least ten counts were recorded for the clone carrying this T cell receptor beta chain. The antigen remains unidentified. The sample is drawn from a study of CD8+CD57+ T cells in acquired aplastic anemia. Whole-study context: DNA from sorted CD4+ and CD8+ cells averaged roughly 3.4 ug. Healthy donor CD4+ cell samples had a mean of roughly 9.8 million reads. Study results and caveats: The number of CD8+ CDR3 sequences shared by patients and controls was twenty-nine. With respect to CD8+ Simpson's diversity, patients and controls did not differ significantly.

Per the germline V gene, CDR1 is SGHVS and CDR2 is FNYEAQ. V lost 2 bases and J lost 7; bases outside the gene matches: 9. The CDR3 consists of 16 residues. CDR3 and TCR beta VDJ profiling relied on a genomic DNA template. Each CDR3 protein is one row after TCRdb ran MiXCR on the reads. The table lists 100,000 to 130,000 distinct CDR3 sequences, approximately 49% of them singletons. The source is a human donor in good health, serving as a control. The sequenced sample was sorted CD4+, CD8+, or CD8+CD57+ T cells (not recorded which) from PBMCs. The chain combines TRBV7-6 with TRBJ2-2; 8 positions match TRBD1. The CDR3 protein is CASSLPPGQGGGELFF. The CDR3 coding sequence is TGTGCCAGCAGCTTACCCCCCGGACAGGGCGGCGGGGAGCTGTTTTTT.